This TCR beta chain was captured in a study of beta chain features in type 1 diabetes. All of the isolated RNA was reverse transcribed, so expressed TCRB transcripts were sequenced. Clones were read by immunoSEQ multiplex PCR, and TCRdb kept only the in-frame ones, dropping some. The sample lists about 240,000 clones, approximately 15% seen once, with about 0.018% in the top ten. Study-level points and caveats: Lower insertion and higher deletion counts appeared at VDJ junctions in type 1 diabetes patients. Whether HLA type influences TCRB rearrangement remained unresolved here. Patients showed naive, central memory and Treg TCRB repertoires that appeared more similar than those of healthy donors. There was a moderate but significant shortening of TCRB CDR3s in all four CD4+ subsets of Type 1 diabetes patients. Over-representation of high TCR-expressing cells was a possible consequence of cDNA sequencing.

This CDR3 is 14 amino acids long. The V end lost 1 base, the J end lost 5 bases, and 10 bases lay between the germline ends. Germline loops: CDR1 SGHDT, CDR2 YYEEEE. About this clone: Its antigen is undetermined.

The clonotype originates from a man younger than 40 with type 1 diabetes. The chain has TRBV5-6 and TRBJ1-5, with unresolved D. The sequencing input was naive CD4+ T cells from blood. CDR3 nucleotide sequence: TGTGCCAGCAGCTTGTTGGGGAGGGATCAGCCCCAGCATTTT. The encoded protein is CASSLLGRDQPQHF.